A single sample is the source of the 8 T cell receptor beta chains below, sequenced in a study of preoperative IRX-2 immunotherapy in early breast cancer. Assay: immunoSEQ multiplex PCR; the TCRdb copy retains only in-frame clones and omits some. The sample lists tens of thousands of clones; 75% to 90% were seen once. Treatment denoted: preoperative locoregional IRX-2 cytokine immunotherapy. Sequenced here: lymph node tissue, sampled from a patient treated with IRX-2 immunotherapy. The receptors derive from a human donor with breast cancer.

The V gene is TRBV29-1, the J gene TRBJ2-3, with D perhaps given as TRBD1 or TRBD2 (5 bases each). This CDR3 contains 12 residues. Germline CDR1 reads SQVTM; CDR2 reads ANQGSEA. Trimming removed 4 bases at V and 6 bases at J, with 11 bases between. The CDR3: CSVVSGRDTQYF. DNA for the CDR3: TGCAGCGTTGTTTCGGGGCGTGATACGCAGTATTTT.

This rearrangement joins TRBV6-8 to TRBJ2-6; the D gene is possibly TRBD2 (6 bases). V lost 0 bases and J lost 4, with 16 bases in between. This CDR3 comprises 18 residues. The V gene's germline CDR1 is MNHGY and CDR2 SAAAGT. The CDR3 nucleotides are TGTGCCAGCAGTTACTCGGGGAGGTTTGTCTCCGGGGCCAACGTCCTGACTTTC. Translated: CASSYSGRFVSGANVLTF.

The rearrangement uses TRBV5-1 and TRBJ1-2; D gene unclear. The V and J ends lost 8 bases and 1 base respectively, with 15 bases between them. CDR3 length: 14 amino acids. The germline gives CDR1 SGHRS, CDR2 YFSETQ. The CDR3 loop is CASRPGTLNYGYTF. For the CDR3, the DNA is TGCGCCAGTAGACCGGGAACCCTTAACTATGGCTACACCTTC.

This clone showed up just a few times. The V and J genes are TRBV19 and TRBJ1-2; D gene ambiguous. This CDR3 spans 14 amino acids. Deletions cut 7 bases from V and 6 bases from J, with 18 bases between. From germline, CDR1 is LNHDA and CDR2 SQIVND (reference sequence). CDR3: CASTRAEGFNGYTF. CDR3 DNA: TGTGCCAGTACCAGAGCGGAGGGTTTCAATGGCTACACCTTC. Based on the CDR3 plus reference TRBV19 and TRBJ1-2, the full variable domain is DGGITQSPKYLFRKEGQNVTLSCEQNLNHDAMYWYRQDPGQGLRLIYYSQIVNDFQKGDIAEGYSVSREKKESFPLTVTSAQKNPTAFYLCASTRAEGFNGYTFGSGTRLTVV.

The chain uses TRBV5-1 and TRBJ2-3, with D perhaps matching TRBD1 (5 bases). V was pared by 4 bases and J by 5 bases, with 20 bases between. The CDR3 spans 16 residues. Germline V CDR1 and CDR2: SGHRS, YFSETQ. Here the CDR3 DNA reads TGCGCCAGCAGCCTCCAGGGCCTAGGAGAAGTAGATACGCAGTATTTT. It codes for CASSLQGLGEVDTQYF.

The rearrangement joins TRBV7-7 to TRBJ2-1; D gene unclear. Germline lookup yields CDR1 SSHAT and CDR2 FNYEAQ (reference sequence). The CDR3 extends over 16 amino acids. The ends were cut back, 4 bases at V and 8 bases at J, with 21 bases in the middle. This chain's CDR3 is CASSWIPMATWDEQFF. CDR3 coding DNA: TGTGCCAGCAGCTGGATCCCCATGGCCACGTGGGATGAGCAGTTCTTC.

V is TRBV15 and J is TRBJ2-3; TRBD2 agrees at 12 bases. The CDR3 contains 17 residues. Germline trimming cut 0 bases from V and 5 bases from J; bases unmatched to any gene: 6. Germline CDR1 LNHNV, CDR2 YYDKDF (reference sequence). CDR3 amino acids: CATSRDRTSGTGDTQYF. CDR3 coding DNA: TGTGCCACCAGCAGAGATCGGACTAGCGGGACTGGAGATACGCAGTATTTT.

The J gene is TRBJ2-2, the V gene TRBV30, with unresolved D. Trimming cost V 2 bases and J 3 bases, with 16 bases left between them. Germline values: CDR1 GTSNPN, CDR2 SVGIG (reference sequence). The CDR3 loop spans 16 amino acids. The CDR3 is CAWSRKGHADTGELFF. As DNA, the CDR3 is TGTGCCTGGAGTCGAAAGGGCCACGCTGACACCGGGGAGCTGTTTTTT.